This T cell receptor beta chain was recovered during a study of shared clonotypes between healthy human individuals. Broader study findings: Though the depth was large, rarefaction showed that sorted-subset sequencing was incomplete. Non-shared clonotypes had lower generation probabilities than those shared by all four donors. With several donors compared, roughly 5% of naive CD4 clonotypes were shared.

TCRdb keeps only in-frame clones here, not all; method: immunoSEQ multiplex PCR. The repertoire holds a few million clones, with approximately 92% as singletons. After removal of 10 bases from V and 1 base from J, the junction contained 9 bases not matched to a gene. Germline V gene lookup returns CDR1 SGHVS and CDR2 FNYEAQ. This CDR3 has 15 amino acids. This clone was counted a few times. Its antigen is currently unknown. The study drew all its donors from Caucasian adults living in Nashville, Tennessee. Sequenced material: naive CD4+ T cells sorted from blood. Subset given: CD45RA+ positively selected. The TCR originated in a man aged 18 to 30 in good health. The chain carries TRBV7-6 and TRBJ2-2; 7 nucleotides align to TRBD1. CDR3 DNA sequence: TGTGCCACCAGTACTAACAGGGGGAACACCGGGGAGCTGTTTTTT. As protein: CATSTNRGNTGELFF. Complete variable domain (other parts from reference TRBV7-6 and TRBJ2-2): GAGVSQSPRYKVTKRGQDVALRCDPISGHVSLYWYRQALGQGPEFLTYFNYEAQQDKSGLPNDRFSAERPEGSISTLTIQRTEQRDSAMYRCATSTNRGNTGELFFGEGSRLTVL.